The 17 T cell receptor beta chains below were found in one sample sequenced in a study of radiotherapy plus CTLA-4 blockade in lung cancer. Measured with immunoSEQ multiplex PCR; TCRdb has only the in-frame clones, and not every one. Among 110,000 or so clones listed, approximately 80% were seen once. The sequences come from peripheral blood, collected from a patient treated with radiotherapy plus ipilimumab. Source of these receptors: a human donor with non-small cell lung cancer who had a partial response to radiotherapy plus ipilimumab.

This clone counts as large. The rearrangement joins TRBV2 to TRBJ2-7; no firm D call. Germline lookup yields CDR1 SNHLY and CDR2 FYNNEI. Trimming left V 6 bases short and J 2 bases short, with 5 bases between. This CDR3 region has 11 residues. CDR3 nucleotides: TGTGCCAGCAGCGCGACCTACGAGCAGTACTTC. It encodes CASSATYEQYF.

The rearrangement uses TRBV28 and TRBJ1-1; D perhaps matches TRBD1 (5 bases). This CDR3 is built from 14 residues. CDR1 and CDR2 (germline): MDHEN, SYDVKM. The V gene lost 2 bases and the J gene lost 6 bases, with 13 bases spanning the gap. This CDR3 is CASSLTGGSAEAFF. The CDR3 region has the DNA TGTGCCAGCAGTTTAACCGGGGGGTCTGCTGAAGCTTTCTTT.

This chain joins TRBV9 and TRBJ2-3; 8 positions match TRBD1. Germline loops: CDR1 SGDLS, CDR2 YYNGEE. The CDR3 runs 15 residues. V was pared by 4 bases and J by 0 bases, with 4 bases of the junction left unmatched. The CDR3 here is CASSPRTGSTDTQYF. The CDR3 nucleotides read TGTGCCAGCAGCCCAAGGACAGGGAGCACAGATACGCAGTATTTT.

In DNA, the CDR3 is TGTGCCAGCTCACCGCTGGGACAGATAAGCAATCAGCCCCAGCATTTT. It is translated as CASSPLGQISNQPQHF. The rearrangement uses TRBV18 and TRBJ1-5; the match to TRBD1 covers 7 bases. The CDR3 is 16 residues long. The ends lost 3 bases at V and 1 base at J; junction bases unmatched: 6. CDR1 KGHSH and CDR2 LQKENI come from the germline V gene.

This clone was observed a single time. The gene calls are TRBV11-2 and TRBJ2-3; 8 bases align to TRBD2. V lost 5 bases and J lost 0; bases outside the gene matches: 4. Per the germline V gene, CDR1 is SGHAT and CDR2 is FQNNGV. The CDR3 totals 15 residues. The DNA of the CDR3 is TGTGCCAGCAGCGCGGGACTAGACAGCACAGATACGCAGTATTTT. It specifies CASSAGLDSTDTQYF.

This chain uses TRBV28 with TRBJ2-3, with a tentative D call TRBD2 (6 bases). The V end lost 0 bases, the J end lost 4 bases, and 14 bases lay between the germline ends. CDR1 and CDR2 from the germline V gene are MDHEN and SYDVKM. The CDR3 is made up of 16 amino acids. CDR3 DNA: TGTGCCAGCAGTTTATGGTCGGGAGCCGGCCCAGATACGCAGTATTTT. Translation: CASSLWSGAGPDTQYF.

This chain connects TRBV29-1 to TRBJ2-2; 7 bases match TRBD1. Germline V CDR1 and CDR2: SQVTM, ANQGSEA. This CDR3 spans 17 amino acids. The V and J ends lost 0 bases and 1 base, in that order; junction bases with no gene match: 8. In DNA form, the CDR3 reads TGCAGCGTTGAAGACTTTGGTCGGACAGGGAACACCGGGGAGCTGTTTTTT. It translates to CSVEDFGRTGNTGELFF.

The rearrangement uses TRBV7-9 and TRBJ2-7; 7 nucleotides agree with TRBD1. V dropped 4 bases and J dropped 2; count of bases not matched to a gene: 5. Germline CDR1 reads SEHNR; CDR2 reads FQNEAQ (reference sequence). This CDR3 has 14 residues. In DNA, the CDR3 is TGTGCCAGCAGCTCAGAGGGGGCAGCCTACGAGCAGTACGTC. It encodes CASSSEGAAYEQYV.

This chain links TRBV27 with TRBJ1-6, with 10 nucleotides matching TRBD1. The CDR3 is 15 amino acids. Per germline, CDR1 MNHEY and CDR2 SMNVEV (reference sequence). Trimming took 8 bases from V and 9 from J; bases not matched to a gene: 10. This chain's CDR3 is CASGVEDRGSSPLHF. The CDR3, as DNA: TGTGCCAGCGGGGTCGAGGACAGGGGGTCTTCACCCCTCCACTTT.

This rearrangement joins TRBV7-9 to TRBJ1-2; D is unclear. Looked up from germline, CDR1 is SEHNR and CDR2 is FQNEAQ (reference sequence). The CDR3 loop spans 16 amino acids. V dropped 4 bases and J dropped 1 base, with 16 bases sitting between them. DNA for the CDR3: TGTGCCAGCAGCTCCCAACTTGAGATCATTAACTATGGCTACACCTTC. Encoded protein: CASSSQLEIINYGYTF. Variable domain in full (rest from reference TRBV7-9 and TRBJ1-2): DTGVSQNPRHKITKRGQNVTFRCDPISEHNRLYWYRQTLGQGPEFLTYFQNEAQLEKSRLLSDRFSAERPKGSFSTLEIQRTEQGDSAMYLCASSSQLEIINYGYTFGSGTRLTVV.

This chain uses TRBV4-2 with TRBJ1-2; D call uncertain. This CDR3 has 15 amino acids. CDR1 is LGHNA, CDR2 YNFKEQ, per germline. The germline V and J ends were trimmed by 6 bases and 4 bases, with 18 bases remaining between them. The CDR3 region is CASSQDRTVTYGYTF. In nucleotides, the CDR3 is TGTGCCAGCAGTCAGGATCGCACCGTTACCTATGGCTACACCTTC.

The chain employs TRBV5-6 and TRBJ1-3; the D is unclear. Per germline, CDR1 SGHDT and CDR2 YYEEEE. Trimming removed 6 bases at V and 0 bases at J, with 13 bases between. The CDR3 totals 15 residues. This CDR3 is CASTLDRSSGNTIYF. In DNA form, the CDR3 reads TGTGCCAGCACCCTTGATAGATCCTCTGGAAACACCATATATTTT.

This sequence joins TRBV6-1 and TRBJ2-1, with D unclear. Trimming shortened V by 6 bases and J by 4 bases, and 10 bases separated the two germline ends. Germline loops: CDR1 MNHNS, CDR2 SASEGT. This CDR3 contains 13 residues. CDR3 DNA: TGTGCCAGCAGGTTAACAGTTTACAATGAGCAGTTCTTC. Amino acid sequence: CASRLTVYNEQFF.

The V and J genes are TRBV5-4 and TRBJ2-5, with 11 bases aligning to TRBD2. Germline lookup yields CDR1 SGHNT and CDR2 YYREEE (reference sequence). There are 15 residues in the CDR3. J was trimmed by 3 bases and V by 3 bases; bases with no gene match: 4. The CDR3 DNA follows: TGTGCCAGCAGCTCCGTAGCGGGAGGGGAAGAGACCCAGTACTTC. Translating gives CASSSVAGGEETQYF.

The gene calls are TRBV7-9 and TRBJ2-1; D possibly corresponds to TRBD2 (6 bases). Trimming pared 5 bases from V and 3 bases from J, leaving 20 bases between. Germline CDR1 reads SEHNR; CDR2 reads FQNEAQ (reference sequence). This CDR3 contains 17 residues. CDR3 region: CASSITRDSPFYNEQFF. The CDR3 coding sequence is TGTGCCAGCAGCATCACCCGGGACTCCCCTTTCTACAATGAGCAGTTCTTC.

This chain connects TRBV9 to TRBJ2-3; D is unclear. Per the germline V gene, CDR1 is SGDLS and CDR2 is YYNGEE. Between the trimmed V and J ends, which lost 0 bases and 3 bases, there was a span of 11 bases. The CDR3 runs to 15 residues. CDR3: CASSVGSQRTDTQYF. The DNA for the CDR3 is TGTGCCAGCAGCGTAGGGTCCCAGAGGACAGATACGCAGTATTTT.

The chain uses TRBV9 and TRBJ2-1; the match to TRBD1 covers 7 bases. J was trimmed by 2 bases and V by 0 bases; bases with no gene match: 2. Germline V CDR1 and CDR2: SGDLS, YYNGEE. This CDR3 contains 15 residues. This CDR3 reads CASSVEGAPYNEQFF. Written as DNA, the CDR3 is TGTGCCAGCAGCGTAGAGGGGGCCCCCTACAATGAGCAGTTCTTC. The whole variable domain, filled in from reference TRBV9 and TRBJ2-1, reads DSGVTQTPKHLITATGQRVTLRCSPRSGDLSVYWYQQSLDQGLQFLIQYYNGEERAKGNILERFSAQQFPDLHSELNLSSLELGDSALYFCASSVEGAPYNEQFFGPGTRLTVL.